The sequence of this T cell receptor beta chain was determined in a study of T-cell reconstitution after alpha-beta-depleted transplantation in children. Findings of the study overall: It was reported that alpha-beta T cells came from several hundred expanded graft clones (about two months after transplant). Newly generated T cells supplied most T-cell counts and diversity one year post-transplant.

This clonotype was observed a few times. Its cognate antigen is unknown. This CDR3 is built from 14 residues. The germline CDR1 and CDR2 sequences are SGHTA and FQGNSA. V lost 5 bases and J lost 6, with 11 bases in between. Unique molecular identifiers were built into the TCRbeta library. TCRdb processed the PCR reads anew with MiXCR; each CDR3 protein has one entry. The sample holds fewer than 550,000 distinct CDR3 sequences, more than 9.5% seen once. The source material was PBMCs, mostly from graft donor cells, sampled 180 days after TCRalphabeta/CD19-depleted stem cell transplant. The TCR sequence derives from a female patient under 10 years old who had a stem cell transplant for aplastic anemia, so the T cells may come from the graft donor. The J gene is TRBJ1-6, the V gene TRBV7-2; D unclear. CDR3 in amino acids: CASSPQWVNSPLHF. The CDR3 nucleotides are TGTGCCAGCAGCCCCCAATGGGTTAATTCACCCCTCCACTTT. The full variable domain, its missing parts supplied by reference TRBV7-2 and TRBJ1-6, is GAGVSQSPSNKVTEKGKDVELRCDPISGHTALYWYRQSLGQGLEFLIYFQGNSAPDKSGLPSDRFSAERTGGSVSTLTIQRTQQEDSAVYLCASSPQWVNSPLHFGNGTRLTVT.